This T cell receptor (beta chain) stems from a study of metastatic and nonmetastatic thyroid tumors. Study context: Across peripheral blood and tumor or nodule tissue samples taken from malignant and benign thyroid patients, the repertoires were compared with one another. Study results and limitations: Reports indicated that malignant thyroid tumors showed significantly higher TCR beta diversity than benign nodules did, in blood and tumor.

Thyroid surgery was performed in patients who had received no treatment beforehand. Original handling: A classifier of distant metastasis in papillary thyroid cancer was built from CDR3 differences (across clinicopathological groups). TCRdb re-analyzed the PCR reads through MiXCR. These V and J calls derive from TCRdb rather than the authors' analysis. Seen here are approximately 38,000 clones, more than 25% observed once, and the top ten hold about 8.9%. Germline V gives CDR1 MDHEN, CDR2 SYDVKM. The CDR3 totals 14 residues. A remark on this clone: As yet, its antigen is unknown. At one end the junction does not follow the germline gene, possibly because of a read error.

Sequenced: blood. The V and J genes are TRBV28 and TRBJ2-7; 7 bases line up with TRBD2. This receptor was obtained from a female donor with papillary thyroid cancer or a benign thyroid nodule (not recorded which). Some clones in this sample may be carry-over from other donors' samples. Here the CDR3 reads CASSQGGRARESNF. Written as DNA, the CDR3 is TGTGCCAGCAGCCAGGGTGGGCGGGCGCGGGAGAGTAACTTC.